This note documents a single T cell receptor (beta chain) sequence. What it binds is not known. CDR3 length equals 16 residues. CDR1 SQVTM and CDR2 ANQGSEA come from the germline V gene. Germline trimming cut 4 bases from V and 4 bases from J; bases unmatched to any gene: 5. The data were obtained in a study of blood T cells in healthy people across ages. Across the study: Template switching caught about one barcoded beta molecule for each two T cells.

Next came a second PCR, run for roughly 6 to 11 cycles, which used a sample-barcoded 5' primer along with a J-beta primer mix. Each CDR3 protein gets one entry after TCRdb re-called the 5' RACE reads with MiXCR. The sample lists 1.6 million or so distinct CDR3 sequences, approximately 32% seen once, with approximately 10% in the top ten. Overall study results and limits: With age, beta diversity per million T cells declined roughly linearly, significantly by approximately 40. Samples with more naive T cells showed higher observed beta diversity.

The rearrangement uses TRBV29-1 and TRBJ2-1, with TRBD2 matching 15 bases. The sequencing input was blood. This sequence was found in a woman in her twenties or thirties in good health. The DNA of the CDR3 is TGCAGCGTTGGCACCGGGACTAGCGGGGGGTACAATGAGCAGTTCTTC. Its protein product is CSVGTGTSGGYNEQFF.